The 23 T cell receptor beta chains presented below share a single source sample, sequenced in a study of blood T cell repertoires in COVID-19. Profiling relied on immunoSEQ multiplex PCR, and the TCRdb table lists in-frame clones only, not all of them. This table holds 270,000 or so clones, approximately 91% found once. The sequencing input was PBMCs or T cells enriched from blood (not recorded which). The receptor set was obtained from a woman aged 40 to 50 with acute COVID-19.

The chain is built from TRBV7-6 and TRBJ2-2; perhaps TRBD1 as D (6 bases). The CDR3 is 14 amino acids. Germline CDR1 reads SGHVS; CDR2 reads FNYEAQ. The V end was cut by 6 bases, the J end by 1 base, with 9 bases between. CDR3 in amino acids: CASSLQGNTGELFF. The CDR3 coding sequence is TGTGCCAGCAGTCTACAGGGGAACACCGGGGAGCTGTTTTTT.

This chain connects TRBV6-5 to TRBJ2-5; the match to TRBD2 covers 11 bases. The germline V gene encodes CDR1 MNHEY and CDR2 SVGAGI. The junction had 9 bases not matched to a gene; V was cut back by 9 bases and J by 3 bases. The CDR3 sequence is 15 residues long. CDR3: CASWTGTSGKETQYF. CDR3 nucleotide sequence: TGTGCCAGTTGGACCGGGACTAGCGGAAAAGAGACCCAGTACTTC.

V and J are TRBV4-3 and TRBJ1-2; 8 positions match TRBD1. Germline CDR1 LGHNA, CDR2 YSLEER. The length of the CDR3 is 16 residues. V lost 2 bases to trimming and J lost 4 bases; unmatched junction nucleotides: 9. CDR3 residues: CASSQSQGQAIYGYTF. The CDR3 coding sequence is TGCGCCAGCAGCCAATCACAGGGACAGGCGATCTATGGCTACACCTTC.

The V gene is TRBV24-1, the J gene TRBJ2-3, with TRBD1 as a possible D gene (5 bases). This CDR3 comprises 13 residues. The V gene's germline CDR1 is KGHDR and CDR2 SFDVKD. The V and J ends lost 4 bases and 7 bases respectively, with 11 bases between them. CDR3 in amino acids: CATSEPKGNTQYF. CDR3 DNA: TGTGCCACCAGTGAACCAAAGGGGAATACGCAGTATTTT.

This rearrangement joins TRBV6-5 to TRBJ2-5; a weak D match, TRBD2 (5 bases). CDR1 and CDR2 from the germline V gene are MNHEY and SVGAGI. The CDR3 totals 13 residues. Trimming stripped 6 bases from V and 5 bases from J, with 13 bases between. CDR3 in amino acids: CASSQLGSETQYF. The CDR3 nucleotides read TGTGCCAGCAGCCAACTAGGATCGGAGACCCAGTACTTC.

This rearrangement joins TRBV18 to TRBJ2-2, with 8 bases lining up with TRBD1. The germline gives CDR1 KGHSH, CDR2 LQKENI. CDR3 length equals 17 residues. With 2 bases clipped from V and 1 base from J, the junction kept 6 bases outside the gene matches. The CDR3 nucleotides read TGTGCCAGCTCACCATATGGCGGGACAGGGAACACCGGGGAGCTGTTTTTT. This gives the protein CASSPYGGTGNTGELFF.

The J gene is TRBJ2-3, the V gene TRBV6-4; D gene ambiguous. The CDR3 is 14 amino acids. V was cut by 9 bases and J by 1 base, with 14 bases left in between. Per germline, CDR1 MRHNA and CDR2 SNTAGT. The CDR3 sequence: CASSLTPGTDTQYF. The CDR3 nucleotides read TGTGCCAGTTCACTAACTCCCGGCACAGATACGCAGTATTTT.

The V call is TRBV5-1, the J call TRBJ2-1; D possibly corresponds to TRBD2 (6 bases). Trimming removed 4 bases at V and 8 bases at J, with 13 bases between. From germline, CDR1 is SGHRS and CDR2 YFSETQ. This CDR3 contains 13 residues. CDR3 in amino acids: CASSGGTLDEQFF. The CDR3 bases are TGCGCCAGCAGCGGAGGGACGCTTGATGAGCAGTTCTTC.

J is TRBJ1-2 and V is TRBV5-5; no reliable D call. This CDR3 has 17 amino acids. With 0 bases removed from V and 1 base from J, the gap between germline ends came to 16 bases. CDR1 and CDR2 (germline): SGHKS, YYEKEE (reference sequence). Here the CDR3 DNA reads TGTGCCAGCAGCTTGGCCCTAGCAGGCCGGTTTAACTATGGCTACACCTTC. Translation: CASSLALAGRFNYGYTF.

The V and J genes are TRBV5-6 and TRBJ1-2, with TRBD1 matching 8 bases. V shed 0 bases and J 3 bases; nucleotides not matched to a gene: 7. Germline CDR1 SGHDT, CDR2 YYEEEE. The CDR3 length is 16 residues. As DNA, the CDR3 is TGTGCCAGCAGCTTGGGTATGACAGGGGAGGACTATGGCTACACCTTC. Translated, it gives CASSLGMTGEDYGYTF.

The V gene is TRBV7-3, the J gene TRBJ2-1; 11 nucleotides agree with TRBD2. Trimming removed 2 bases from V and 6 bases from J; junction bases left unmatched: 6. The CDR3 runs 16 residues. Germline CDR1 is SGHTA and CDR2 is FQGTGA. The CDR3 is CASSLVAGGHGNEQFF. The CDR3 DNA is TGTGCCAGCAGCTTAGTAGCGGGGGGGCATGGCAATGAGCAGTTCTTC.

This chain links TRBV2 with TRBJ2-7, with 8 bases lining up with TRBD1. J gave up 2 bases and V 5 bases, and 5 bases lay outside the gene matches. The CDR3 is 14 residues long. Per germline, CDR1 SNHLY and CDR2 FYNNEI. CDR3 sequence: CASSWDRRTYEQYF. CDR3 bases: TGTGCCAGCAGTTGGGACAGGAGGACCTACGAGCAGTACTTC.

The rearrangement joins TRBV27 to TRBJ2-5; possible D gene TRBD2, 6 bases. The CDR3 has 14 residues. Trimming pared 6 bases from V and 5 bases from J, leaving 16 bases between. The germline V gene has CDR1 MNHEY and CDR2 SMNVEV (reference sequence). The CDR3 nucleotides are TGTGCCAGCAGCTCTCGCGGGATAAGGGAGACCCAGTACTTC. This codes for CASSSRGIRETQYF.

The CDR3 loop is CASSAGTGGTGELFF. DNA for the CDR3: TGTGCCAGCAGCGCCGGGACAGGGGGCACCGGGGAGCTGTTTTTT. The rearrangement links TRBV5-6 to TRBJ2-2; 11 bases align to TRBD1. The J segment lost 4 bases and the V segment lost 4 bases, leaving 3 bases of the junction unmatched. Germline assignment: CDR1 SGHDT and CDR2 YYEEEE. This CDR3 contains 15 residues. Full variable domain (rest looked up from reference TRBV5-6 and TRBJ2-2): DAGVTQSPTHLIKTRGQQVTLRCSPKSGHDTVSWYQQALGQGPQFIFQYYEEEERQRGNFPDRFSGHQFPNYSSELNVNALLLGDSALYLCASSAGTGGTGELFFGEGSRLTVL.

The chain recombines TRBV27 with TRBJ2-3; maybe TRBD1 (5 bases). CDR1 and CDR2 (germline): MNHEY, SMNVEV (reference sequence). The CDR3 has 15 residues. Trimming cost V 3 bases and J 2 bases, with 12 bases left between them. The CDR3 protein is CASSLVGAITDTQYF. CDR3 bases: TGTGCCAGCAGTTTGGTAGGGGCGATCACAGATACGCAGTATTTT.

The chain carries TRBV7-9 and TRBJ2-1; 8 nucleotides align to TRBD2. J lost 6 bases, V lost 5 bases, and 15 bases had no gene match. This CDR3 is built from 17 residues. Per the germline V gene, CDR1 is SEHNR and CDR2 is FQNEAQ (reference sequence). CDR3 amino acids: CASSPSRVSGTCNEQFF. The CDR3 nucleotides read TGTGCCAGCAGCCCCTCGCGTGTTAGCGGGACCTGCAATGAGCAGTTCTTC.

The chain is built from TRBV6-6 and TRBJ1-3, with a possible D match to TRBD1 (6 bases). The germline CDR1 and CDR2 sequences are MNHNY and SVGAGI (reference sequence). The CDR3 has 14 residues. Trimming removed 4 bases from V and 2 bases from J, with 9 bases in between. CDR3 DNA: TGTGCCAGCAGTTTACAGGGTGCTGGAAACACCATATATTTT. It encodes CASSLQGAGNTIYF.

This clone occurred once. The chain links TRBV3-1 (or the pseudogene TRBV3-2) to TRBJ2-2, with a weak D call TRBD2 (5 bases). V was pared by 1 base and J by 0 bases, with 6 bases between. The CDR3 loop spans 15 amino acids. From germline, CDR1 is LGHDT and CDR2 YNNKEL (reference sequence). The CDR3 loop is CASSQGLTNTGELFF. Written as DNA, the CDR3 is TGTGCCAGCAGCCAAGGACTAACGAACACCGGGGAGCTGTTTTTT.

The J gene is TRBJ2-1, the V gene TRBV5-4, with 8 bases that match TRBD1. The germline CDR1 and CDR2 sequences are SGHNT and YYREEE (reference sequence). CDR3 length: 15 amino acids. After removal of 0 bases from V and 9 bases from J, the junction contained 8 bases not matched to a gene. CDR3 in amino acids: CASSLAGQVSSEQFF. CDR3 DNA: TGTGCCAGCAGCTTGGCGGGACAGGTATCGAGTGAGCAGTTCTTC.

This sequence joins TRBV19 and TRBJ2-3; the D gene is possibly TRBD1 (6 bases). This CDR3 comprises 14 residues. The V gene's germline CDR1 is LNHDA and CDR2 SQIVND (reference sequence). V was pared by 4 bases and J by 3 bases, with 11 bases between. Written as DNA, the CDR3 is TGTGCCAGTAGTACGGGACAAGTTACAGATACGCAGTATTTT. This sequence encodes CASSTGQVTDTQYF. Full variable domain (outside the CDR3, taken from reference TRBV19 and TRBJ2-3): DGGITQSPKYLFRKEGQNVTLSCEQNLNHDAMYWYRQDPGQGLRLIYYSQIVNDFQKGDIAEGYSVSREKKESFPLTVTSAQKNPTAFYLCASSTGQVTDTQYFGPGTRLTVL.

CDR3 DNA sequence: TGTGCCAGCAGCCAAGACAGGGCGGTCACTGAAGCTTTCTTT. This encodes CASSQDRAVTEAFF. The chain couples TRBV4-2 to TRBJ1-1; D is perhaps TRBD1 (5 bases). The CDR3 sequence is 14 residues long. The germline V gene encodes CDR1 LGHNA and CDR2 YNFKEQ. V lost 0 bases and J 4 bases, leaving 9 bases between the germline ends.

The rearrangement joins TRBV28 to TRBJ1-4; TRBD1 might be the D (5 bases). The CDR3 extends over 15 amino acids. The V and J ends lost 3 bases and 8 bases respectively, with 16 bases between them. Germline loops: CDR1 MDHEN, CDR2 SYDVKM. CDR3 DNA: TGTGCCAGCAGTTTTGTGGCGGGGCTTGGGGAAAAACTGTTTTTT. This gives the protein CASSFVAGLGEKLFF.

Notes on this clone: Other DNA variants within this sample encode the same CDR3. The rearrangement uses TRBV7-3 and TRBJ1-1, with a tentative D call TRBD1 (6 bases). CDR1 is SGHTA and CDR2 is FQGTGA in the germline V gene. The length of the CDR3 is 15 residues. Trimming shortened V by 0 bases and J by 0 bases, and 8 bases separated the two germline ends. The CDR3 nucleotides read TGTGCCAGCAGCTTAACGGGGGCAGTGAACACTGAAGCTTTCTTT. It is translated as CASSLTGAVNTEAFF. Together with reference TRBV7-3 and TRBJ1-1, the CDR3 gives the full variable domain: GAGVSQTPSNKVTEKGKYVELRCDPISGHTALYWYRQSLGQGPEFLIYFQGTGAADDSGLPNDRFFAVRPEGSVSTLKIQRTERGDSAVYLCASSLTGAVNTEAFFGQGTRLTVV.